This T cell receptor beta chain emerged from a study of blood T cell repertoires in COVID-19. The CDR3 totals 12 residues. V was clipped by 5 bases and J by 3 bases, with 11 bases between them. Per the germline V gene, CDR1 is GTSNPN and CDR2 is SVGIG (reference sequence). Per the study methods: For nucleated cells, counts were estimated from reference gene primer amplification. Only in-frame clones appear in the TCRdb table, and some are missing; sequencing was by immunoSEQ multiplex PCR. D and trimming come from the DNA, and the V and J calls and clone size come from that table. The table records about 120,000 clones, 65% to 85% of them present only once.

Sequencing was performed on peripheral blood. The chain recombines TRBV30 with TRBJ2-7; D gene unclear. The origin of this receptor is a woman between 65 and 79 years old with acute or convalescent COVID-19. The CDR3 nucleotides are TGTGCCTGGGGTACTATTGGCTACGAGCAGTACTTC. This sequence encodes CAWGTIGYEQYF.